These 17 T cell receptor beta chains originate from one sample sequenced in a study of T cell responses to AZD1222 COVID-19 vaccine. Only in-frame clones appear in the TCRdb table, and some are missing; sequencing was by immunoSEQ multiplex PCR. The sample has around 83,000 clones, 90% seen once. The starting material was peripheral blood, obtained 28 days after the second AZD1222 dose. The receptors were gathered from an adult who received the AZD1222 COVID-19 vaccine.

This clone occurred once. The CDR3 reads CASSQEERIYEQYF. The CDR3 DNA follows: TGCGCCAGCAGCCAAGAGGAACGGATCTACGAGCAGTACTTC. V is TRBV4-1 and J is TRBJ2-7, with D hard to call. Trimming took 0 bases from V and 3 from J, leaving 9 bases between them. There are 14 residues in the CDR3. Germline values: CDR1 MGHRA, CDR2 YSYEKL.

The J gene is TRBJ1-1, the V gene TRBV12-3 or TRBV12-4; 9 positions match TRBD1. This CDR3 contains 12 residues. J was trimmed by 12 bases and V by 6 bases; bases with no gene match: 8. For the CDR3, the DNA is TGTGCCAGCAGGTATGAGGACAGGGGTCCTTTCTTT. Translating it yields CASRYEDRGPFF.

The chain couples TRBV6-5 to TRBJ2-5, with 10 positions matching TRBD1. V was pared by 6 bases and J by 7 bases, with 8 bases of the junction left unmatched. The CDR3 consists of 14 residues. CDR1 is MNHEY and CDR2 is SVGAGI in the germline V gene. The CDR3, as DNA: TGTGCCAGCAGGACAGGGGGCCAAGGACGGACCCAGTACTTC. Translating it yields CASRTGGQGRTQYF.

This chain links TRBV6-5 with TRBJ2-5; D may be TRBD2 (5 bases). Per germline, CDR1 MNHEY and CDR2 SVGAGI. This CDR3 region has 14 residues. V shed 2 bases and J shed 5 bases, with 12 bases lying between them. CDR3 nucleotides: TGTGCCAGCAGTTACCGGGGTAACGGGGAGACCCAGTACTTC. Translated, it gives CASSYRGNGETQYF.

The V and J genes are TRBV15 and TRBJ2-7; D remains unclear. The CDR3 runs 14 residues. Germline lookup yields CDR1 LNHNV and CDR2 YYDKDF (reference sequence). Trimming removed 1 base from V and 1 base from J, with 8 bases in between. The CDR3 protein is CATSRVEGSYEQYF. The CDR3 nucleotides read TGTGCCACCAGCAGAGTGGAAGGGTCCTACGAGCAGTACTTC. Complete variable domain (other parts from reference TRBV15 and TRBJ2-7): DAMVIQNPRYQVTQFGKPVTLSCSQTLNHNVMYWYQQKSSQAPKLLFHYYDKDFNNEADTPDNFQSRRPNTSFCFLDIRSPGLGDTAMYLCATSRVEGSYEQYFGPGTRLTVT.

The chain carries TRBV14 and TRBJ2-1, with D tentatively TRBD2 (7 bases). V was clipped by 2 bases and J by 2 bases, with 16 bases between them. CDR3 length equals 17 residues. Germline CDR1 is SGHDN and CDR2 is FVKESK. The CDR3: CASSQRWVGGPYNEQFF. The CDR3 DNA follows: TGTGCCAGCAGCCAACGCTGGGTGGGGGGGCCCTACAATGAGCAGTTCTTC.

The chain uses TRBV6-5 and TRBJ1-2; TRBD1 agrees at 7 bases. There are 14 residues in the CDR3. Germline V gene sequence: CDR1 MNHEY, CDR2 SVGAGI. With V trimmed by 8 bases and J by 4 bases, 10 bases remained unmatched. The CDR3 bases are TGTGCCAGCGGCAGGACAGGAGGGGGCTATGGCTACACCTTC. Translating it yields CASGRTGGGYGYTF.

The CDR3 nucleotides read TGTGCCAGCTCACCCCTCAGGGGGCAGACCGGGGAGCTGTTTTTT. Residues: CASSPLRGQTGELFF. The chain recombines TRBV18 with TRBJ2-2; 8 positions match TRBD1. Germline V lookup: CDR1 KGHSH, CDR2 LQKENI. Unmatched junction bases numbered 5, after V lost 3 bases and J lost 5 bases. This CDR3 has 15 residues.

The genes are TRBV5-5 and TRBJ1-1; TRBD1 is a possible D gene (5 bases). The CDR3 totals 18 residues. V lost 0 bases to trimming and J lost 1 base, with 19 bases between them. Germline CDR1 is SGHKS and CDR2 is YYEKEE (reference sequence). This chain's CDR3 is CASSLVLKPQGENTEAFF. DNA for the CDR3: TGTGCCAGCAGCTTGGTACTAAAGCCTCAGGGCGAGAACACTGAAGCTTTCTTT.

The chain is built from TRBV20-1 and TRBJ2-7, with D maybe TRBD2 (6 bases). Germline assignment: CDR1 DFQATT and CDR2 SNEGSKA (reference sequence). Trimming left V 3 bases short and J 0 bases short, with 12 bases between. The CDR3 sequence is 14 residues long. The CDR3 sequence is CSASRRGSSYEQYF. DNA for the CDR3: TGCAGTGCTAGTCGGCGGGGCAGCTCCTACGAGCAGTACTTC.

The chain recombines TRBV11-2 with TRBJ1-5; no reliable D call. The CDR3 loop spans 12 amino acids. Per germline, CDR1 SGHAT and CDR2 FQNNGV. V gave up 5 bases and J gave up 2 bases, with 4 bases separating them. This CDR3 reads CASSPGNQPQHF. DNA for the CDR3: TGTGCCAGCAGCCCCGGCAATCAGCCCCAGCATTTT.

The rearrangement links TRBV4-3 to TRBJ2-6; maybe TRBD1 (5 bases). CDR1 and CDR2 from the germline V gene are LGHNA and YSLEER. The CDR3 sequence is 17 residues long. The V gene lost 4 bases and the J gene lost 2 bases, with 15 bases spanning the gap. The CDR3 sequence is CASSPDIALTGANVLTF. As DNA, the CDR3 is TGCGCCAGCAGCCCGGACATAGCTCTTACTGGGGCCAACGTCCTGACTTTC.

The chain links TRBV9 to TRBJ2-3; D ambiguous. V dropped 2 bases and J dropped 4 bases, with 11 bases sitting between them. The CDR3 covers 14 residues. CDR1 is SGDLS, CDR2 YYNGEE, per germline. CDR3 region: CASSVLVSSDTQYF. CDR3 DNA: TGTGCCAGCAGCGTCCTTGTGAGTTCAGATACGCAGTATTTT.

The rearrangement links TRBV7-2 to TRBJ2-3; TRBD2 agrees at 7 bases. CDR3 length equals 15 residues. Germline CDR1 and CDR2: SGHTA and FQGNSA. V trimming: 5 bases; J trimming: 7 bases; junction bases outside the gene matches: 12. CDR3 residues: CASSQEAGVSYTQYF. DNA for the CDR3: TGTGCCAGCAGCCAAGAGGCGGGGGTGTCATATACGCAGTATTTT. The full variable domain, its missing parts supplied by reference TRBV7-2 and TRBJ2-3, is GAGVSQSPSNKVTEKGKDVELRCDPISGHTALYWYRQSLGQGLEFLIYFQGNSAPDKSGLPSDRFSAERTGGSVSTLTIQRTQQEDSAVYLCASSQEAGVSYTQYFGPGTRLTVL.

This chain links TRBV6-5 with TRBJ1-1; a possible D gene is TRBD1 (5 bases). The ends were cut back, 4 bases at V and 4 bases at J, with 16 bases in the middle. The CDR3 is made up of 15 amino acids. The germline V gene has CDR1 MNHEY and CDR2 SVGAGI. The CDR3 region has the DNA TGTGCCAGCAGTTGGGGGGGTAGGAGTGCCACTGAAGCTTTCTTT. This gives the protein CASSWGGRSATEAFF.

V and J are TRBV28 and TRBJ1-2; D call uncertain. Germline V CDR1 and CDR2: MDHEN, SYDVKM. The CDR3 is made up of 15 amino acids. Between the trimmed V and J ends, which lost 3 bases and 0 bases, there was a span of 11 bases. In nucleotides, the CDR3 is TGTGCCAGCAGTTTCCCCAGGAATCCTAACTATGGCTACACCTTC. It encodes CASSFPRNPNYGYTF.

The chain carries TRBV5-5 and TRBJ2-1, with unresolved D. Germline V gene data show CDR1 as SGHKS and CDR2 as YYEKEE (reference sequence). With 0 bases removed from V and 2 bases from J, the gap between germline ends came to 3 bases. The CDR3 consists of 13 residues. In DNA, the CDR3 is TGTGCCAGCAGCTTGGGCCCCTACAATGAGCAGTTCTTC. Its translation: CASSLGPYNEQFF.